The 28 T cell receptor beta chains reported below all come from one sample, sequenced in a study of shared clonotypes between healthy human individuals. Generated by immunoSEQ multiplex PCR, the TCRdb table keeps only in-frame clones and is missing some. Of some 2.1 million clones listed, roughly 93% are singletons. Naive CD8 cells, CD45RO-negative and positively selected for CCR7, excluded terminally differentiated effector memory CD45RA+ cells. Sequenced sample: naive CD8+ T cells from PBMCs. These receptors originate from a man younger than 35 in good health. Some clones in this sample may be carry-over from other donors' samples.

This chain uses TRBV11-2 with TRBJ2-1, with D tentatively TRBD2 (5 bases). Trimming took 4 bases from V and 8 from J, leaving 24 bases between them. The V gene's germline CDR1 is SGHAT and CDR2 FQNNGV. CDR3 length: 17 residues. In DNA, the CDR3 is TGTGCCAGCAGCTCAAATACCCCCGTAATAGCGCTTGATGAGCAGTTCTTC. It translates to CASSSNTPVIALDEQFF.

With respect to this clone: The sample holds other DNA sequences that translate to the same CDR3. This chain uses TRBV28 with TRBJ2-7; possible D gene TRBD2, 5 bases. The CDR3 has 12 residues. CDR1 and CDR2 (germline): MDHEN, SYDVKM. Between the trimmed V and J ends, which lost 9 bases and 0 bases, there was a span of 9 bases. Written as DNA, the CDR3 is TGTGCCAGTAGCGCTTACTCCTACGAGCAGTACTTC. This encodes CASSAYSYEQYF.

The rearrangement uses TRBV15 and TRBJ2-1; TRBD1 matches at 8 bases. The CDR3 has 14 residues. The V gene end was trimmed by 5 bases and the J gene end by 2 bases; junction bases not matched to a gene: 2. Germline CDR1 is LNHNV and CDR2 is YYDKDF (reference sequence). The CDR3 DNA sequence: TGTGCCACCAGCCGGGACAGGACCTACAATGAGCAGTTCTTC. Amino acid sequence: CATSRDRTYNEQFF. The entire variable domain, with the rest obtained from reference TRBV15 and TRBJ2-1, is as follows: DAMVIQNPRYQVTQFGKPVTLSCSQTLNHNVMYWYQQKSSQAPKLLFHYYDKDFNNEADTPDNFQSRRPNTSFCFLDIRSPGLGDTAMYLCATSRDRTYNEQFFGPGTRLTVL.

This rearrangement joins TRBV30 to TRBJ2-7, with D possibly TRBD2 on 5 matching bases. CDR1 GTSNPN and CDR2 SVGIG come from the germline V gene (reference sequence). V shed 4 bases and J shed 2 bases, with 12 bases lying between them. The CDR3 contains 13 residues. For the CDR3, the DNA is TGTGCCTGGAAGTCACTAGGCCCCTACGAGCAGTACTTC. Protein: CAWKSLGPYEQYF.

The CDR3 DNA follows: TGTGCCAGCAGCTATAGCGGGACGCGGGATGAGCAGTTCTTC. Its protein is CASSYSGTRDEQFF. The chain joins TRBV7-8 to TRBJ2-1; 8 bases are a match to TRBD2. Germline loops: CDR1 SGHVS, CDR2 FQNEAQ. V trimming: 4 bases; J trimming: 8 bases; junction bases outside the gene matches: 7. The CDR3 totals 14 residues.

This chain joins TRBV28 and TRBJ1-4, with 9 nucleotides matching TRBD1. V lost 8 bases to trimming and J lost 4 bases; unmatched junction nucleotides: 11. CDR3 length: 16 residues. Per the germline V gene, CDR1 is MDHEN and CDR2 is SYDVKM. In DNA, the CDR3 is TGTGCCAGCCGAAGCCTACAGGGGGCTTTTAATGAAAAACTGTTTTTT. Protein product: CASRSLQGAFNEKLFF.

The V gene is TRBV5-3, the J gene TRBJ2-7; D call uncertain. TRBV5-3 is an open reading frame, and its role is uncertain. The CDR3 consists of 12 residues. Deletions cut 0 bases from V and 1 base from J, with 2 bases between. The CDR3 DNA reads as TGTGCCAGAAGCTTGGGGTCCTACGAGCAGTACTTC. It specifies CARSLGSYEQYF.

The CDR3 DNA reads as TGTGCCAGCAGCTCGCGGACTAGCGGGAGCACAGATACGCAGTATTTT. Its translation is CASSSRTSGSTDTQYF. The rearrangement links TRBV11-3 to TRBJ2-3, with 11 bases matching TRBD2. Looked up from germline, CDR1 is SGHNT and CDR2 is YENEEA. The CDR3 loop spans 16 amino acids. Germline trimming cut 4 bases from V and 0 bases from J; bases unmatched to any gene: 3.

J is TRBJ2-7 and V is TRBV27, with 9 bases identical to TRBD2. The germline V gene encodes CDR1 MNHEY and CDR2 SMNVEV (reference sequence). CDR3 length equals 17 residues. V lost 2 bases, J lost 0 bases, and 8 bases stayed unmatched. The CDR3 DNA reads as TGTGCCAGCAGTTTAACCCTGGTAGCGGGGGCCTCCTACGAGCAGTACTTC. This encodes CASSLTLVAGASYEQYF.

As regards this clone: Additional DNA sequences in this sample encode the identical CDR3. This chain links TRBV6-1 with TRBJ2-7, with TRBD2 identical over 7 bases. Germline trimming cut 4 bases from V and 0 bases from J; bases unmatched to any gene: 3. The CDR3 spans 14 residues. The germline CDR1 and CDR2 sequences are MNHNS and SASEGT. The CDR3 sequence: CASSGRGSSYEQYF. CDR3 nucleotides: TGTGCCAGCAGTGGTCGCGGGAGCTCCTACGAGCAGTACTTC.

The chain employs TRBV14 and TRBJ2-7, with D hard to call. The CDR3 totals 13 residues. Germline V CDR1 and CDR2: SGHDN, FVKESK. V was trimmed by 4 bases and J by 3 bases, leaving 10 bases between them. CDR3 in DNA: TGTGCCAGCAGCCCCGACCCTAACTACGAGCAGTACTTC. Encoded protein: CASSPDPNYEQYF.

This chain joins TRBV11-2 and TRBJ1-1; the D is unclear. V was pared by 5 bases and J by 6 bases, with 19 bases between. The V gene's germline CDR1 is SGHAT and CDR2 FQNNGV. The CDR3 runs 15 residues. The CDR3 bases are TGTGCCAGCAGCCACCCCCGCGTGAGGATCCCTGAAGCTTTCTTT. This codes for CASSHPRVRIPEAFF.

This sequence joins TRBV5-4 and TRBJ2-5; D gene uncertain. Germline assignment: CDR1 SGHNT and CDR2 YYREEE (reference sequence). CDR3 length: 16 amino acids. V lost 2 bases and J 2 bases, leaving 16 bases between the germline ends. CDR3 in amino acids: CASSFPAGRWQETQYF. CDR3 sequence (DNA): TGTGCCAGCAGCTTCCCCGCCGGGCGGTGGCAAGAGACCCAGTACTTC.

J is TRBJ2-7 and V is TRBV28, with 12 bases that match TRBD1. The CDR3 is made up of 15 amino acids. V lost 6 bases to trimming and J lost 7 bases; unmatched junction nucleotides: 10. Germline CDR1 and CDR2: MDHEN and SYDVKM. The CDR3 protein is CASRSTGTGGEEQYF. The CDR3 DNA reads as TGTGCCAGCAGGTCTACCGGGACAGGGGGCGAGGAGCAGTACTTC.

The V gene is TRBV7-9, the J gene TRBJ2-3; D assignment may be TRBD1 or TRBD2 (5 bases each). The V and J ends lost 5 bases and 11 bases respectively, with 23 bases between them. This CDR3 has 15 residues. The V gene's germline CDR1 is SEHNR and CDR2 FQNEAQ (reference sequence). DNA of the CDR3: TGTGCCAGCAGCCAGTCCGGGACCCTGGTTGACGGGCAGTATTTT. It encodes CASSQSGTLVDGQYF.

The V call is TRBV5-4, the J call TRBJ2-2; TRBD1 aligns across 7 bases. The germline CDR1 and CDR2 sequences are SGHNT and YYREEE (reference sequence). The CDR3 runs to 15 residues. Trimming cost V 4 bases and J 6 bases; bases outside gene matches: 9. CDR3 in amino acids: CASSRLQGVAGELFF. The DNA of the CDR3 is TGTGCCAGCAGCCGGCTCCAGGGGGTAGCCGGGGAGCTGTTTTTT.

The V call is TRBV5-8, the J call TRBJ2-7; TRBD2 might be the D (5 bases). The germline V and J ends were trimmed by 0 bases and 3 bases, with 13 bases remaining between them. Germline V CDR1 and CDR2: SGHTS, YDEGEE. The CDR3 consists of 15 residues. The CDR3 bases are TGTGCCAGCAGCTTGGACCCGGGAAGAAACTACGAGCAGTACTTC. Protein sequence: CASSLDPGRNYEQYF.

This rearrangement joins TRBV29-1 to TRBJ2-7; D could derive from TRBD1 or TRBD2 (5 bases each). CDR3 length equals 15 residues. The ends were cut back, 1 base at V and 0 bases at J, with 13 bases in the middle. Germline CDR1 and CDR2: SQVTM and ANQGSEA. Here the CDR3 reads CSVEASGRNSYEQYF. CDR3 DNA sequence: TGCAGCGTTGAAGCTTCGGGACGGAACTCCTACGAGCAGTACTTC.

This CDR3 reads CASSAGAQNEQFF. The CDR3 bases are TGTGCCAGCAGCGCCGGCGCCCAGAATGAGCAGTTCTTC. The chain links TRBV9 to TRBJ2-1; D gene uncertain. V was shortened by 3 bases and J by 7 bases, with 11 bases between the two germline ends. The germline V gene encodes CDR1 SGDLS and CDR2 YYNGEE. This CDR3 comprises 13 residues.

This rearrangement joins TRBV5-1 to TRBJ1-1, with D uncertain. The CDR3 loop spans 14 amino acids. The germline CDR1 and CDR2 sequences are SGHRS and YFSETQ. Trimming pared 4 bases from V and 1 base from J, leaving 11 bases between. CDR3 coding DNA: TGCGCCAGCAGCCCTAGGACCCCGAACACTGAAGCTTTCTTT. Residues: CASSPRTPNTEAFF.

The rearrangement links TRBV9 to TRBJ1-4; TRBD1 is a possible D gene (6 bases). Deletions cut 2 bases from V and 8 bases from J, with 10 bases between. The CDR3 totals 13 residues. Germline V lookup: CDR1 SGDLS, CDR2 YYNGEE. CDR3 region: CASSVLTGEKLFF. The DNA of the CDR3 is TGTGCCAGCAGCGTTCTGACAGGCGAAAAACTGTTTTTT.

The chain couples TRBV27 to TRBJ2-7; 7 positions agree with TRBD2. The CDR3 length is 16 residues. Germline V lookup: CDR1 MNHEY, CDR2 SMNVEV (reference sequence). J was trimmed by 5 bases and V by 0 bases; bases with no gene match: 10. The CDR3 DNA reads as TGTGCCAGCAGTTTATCGTGGCTAGCGGCTCCTAACGAGCAGTACTTC. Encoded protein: CASSLSWLAAPNEQYF.

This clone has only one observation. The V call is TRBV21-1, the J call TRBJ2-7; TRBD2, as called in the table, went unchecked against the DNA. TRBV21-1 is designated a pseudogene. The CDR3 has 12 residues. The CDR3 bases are TGTGCCAGCAGCAAAGCCTCGTACGAGCAGTACTTC. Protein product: CASSKASYEQYF.

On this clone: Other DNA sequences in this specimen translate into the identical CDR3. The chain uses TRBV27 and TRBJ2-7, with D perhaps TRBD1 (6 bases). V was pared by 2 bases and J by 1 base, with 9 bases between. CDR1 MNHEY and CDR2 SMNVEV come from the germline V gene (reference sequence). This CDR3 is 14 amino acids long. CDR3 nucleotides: TGTGCCAGCAGTTTAGCAGGGGTTTCCTACGAGCAGTACTTC. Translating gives CASSLAGVSYEQYF.

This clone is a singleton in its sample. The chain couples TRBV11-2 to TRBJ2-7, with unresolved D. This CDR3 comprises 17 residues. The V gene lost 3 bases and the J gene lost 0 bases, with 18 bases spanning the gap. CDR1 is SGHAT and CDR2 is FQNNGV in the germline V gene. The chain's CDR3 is CASSFGFVVTNSYEQYF. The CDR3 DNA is TGTGCCAGCAGCTTCGGATTTGTAGTTACGAACTCCTACGAGCAGTACTTC.

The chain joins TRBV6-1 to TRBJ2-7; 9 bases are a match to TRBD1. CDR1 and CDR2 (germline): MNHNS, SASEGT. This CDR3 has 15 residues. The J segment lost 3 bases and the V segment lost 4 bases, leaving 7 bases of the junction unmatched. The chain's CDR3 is CASSGGTGFYYEQYF. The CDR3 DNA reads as TGTGCCAGCAGTGGAGGGACAGGGTTTTACTACGAGCAGTACTTC.

The chain's CDR3 is CASSGGPYNEQFF. CDR3 nucleotide sequence: TGTGCCAGCAGCGGAGGGCCCTACAATGAGCAGTTCTTC. The chain is built from TRBV9 and TRBJ2-1; D possibly corresponds to TRBD2 (5 bases). The CDR3 is 13 residues long. Germline CDR1 SGDLS, CDR2 YYNGEE. Trimming cost V 3 bases and J 2 bases, with 6 bases left between them.

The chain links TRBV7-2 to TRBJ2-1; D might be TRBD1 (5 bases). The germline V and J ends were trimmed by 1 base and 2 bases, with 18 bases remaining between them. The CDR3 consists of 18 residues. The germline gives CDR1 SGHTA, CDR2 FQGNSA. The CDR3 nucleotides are TGTGCCAGCAGCTTAGGGACAATTGGGCTTTTGACCTACAATGAGCAGTTCTTC. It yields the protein CASSLGTIGLLTYNEQFF.